This TCR beta chain was retrieved from a study of T cell repertoires in cytomegalovirus infection. TCRdb analysed the reads with MiXCR anew, one entry per CDR3 protein. The table records hundreds of thousands of distinct CDR3 sequences, 30% to 40% of them present only once. The V and J ends lost 6 bases and 2 bases, in that order; junction bases with no gene match: 4. Per the germline V gene, CDR1 is MNHEY and CDR2 is SMNVEV (reference sequence). The CDR3 sequence is 15 residues long. This clonotype was seen ten or more times. The chain is built from TRBV27 and TRBJ2-2; 9 nucleotides agree with TRBD1. The clonotype originates from a human donor in good health (CMV status not recorded). Some clones in this sample may be carry-over from other donors' samples. Sequenced sample: PBMCs. Written as DNA, the CDR3 is TGTGCCAGCAGCTCACAGGGGGCCAACACCGGGGAGCTGTTTTTT. This gives the protein CASSSQGANTGELFF.